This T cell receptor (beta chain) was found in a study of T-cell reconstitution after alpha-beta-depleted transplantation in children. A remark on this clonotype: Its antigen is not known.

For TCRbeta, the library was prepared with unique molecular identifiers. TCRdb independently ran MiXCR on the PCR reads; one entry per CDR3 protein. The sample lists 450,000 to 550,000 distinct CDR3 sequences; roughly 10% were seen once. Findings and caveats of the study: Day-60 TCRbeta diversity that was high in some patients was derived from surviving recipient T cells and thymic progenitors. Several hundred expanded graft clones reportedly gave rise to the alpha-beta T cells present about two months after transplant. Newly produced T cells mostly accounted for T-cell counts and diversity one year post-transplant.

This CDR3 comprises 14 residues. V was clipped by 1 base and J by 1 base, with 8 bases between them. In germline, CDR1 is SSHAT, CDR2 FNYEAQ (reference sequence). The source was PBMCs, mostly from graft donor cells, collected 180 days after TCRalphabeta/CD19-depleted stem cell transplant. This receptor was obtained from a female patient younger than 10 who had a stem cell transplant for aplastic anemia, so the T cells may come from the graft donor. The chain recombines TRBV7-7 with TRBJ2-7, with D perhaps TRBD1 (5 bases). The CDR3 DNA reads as TGTGCCAGCAGCTTAGTTCAGGGATCCTACGAGCAGTACTTC. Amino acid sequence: CASSLVQGSYEQYF.